Detailed here is one TCR beta chain. The data originate from a study of technical replicates of blood from a few donors. The V end lost 1 base, the J end lost 5 bases, and 6 bases lay between the germline ends. This CDR3 has 13 residues. Looked up from germline, CDR1 is MRHNA and CDR2 is SNTAGT. Sequencing used immunoSEQ multiplex PCR; TCRdb keeps in-frame clones, though not all of them. The data hold more than 75,000 clones, with 90% to 96% observed a single time. The source material was T cells isolated from PBMCs. J is TRBJ1-5 and V is TRBV6-4; unclear D gene. The clonotype was recovered from a human donor in good health. The CDR3 reads CASSDFPYQPQHF. The CDR3 DNA follows: TGTGCCAGCAGTGACTTCCCCTATCAGCCCCAGCATTTT.